This TCR beta chain was profiled in a study of cytomegalovirus exposure and HLA in healthy donors. Findings and caveats of the study: A later analysis by the authors found several of the most significant clusters apparently linked to common viral pathogens.

V was clipped by 2 bases and J by 1 base, with 9 bases between them. CDR1 MDHEN and CDR2 SYDVKM come from the germline V gene. The CDR3 covers 15 residues. A note on this clone: The antigen is undetermined.

A multiplex PCR was run with 60 Vbeta primers and 13 Jbeta primers. Original handling: Among the unique TCR beta chains that a later analysis counted, roughly 80 million in all, some 10 million were shared. Profiling relied on immunoSEQ multiplex PCR, and the TCRdb table lists in-frame clones only, not all of them. The D gene and trimming were derived from the DNA, and the V and J assignments and clone size from that table. The sample has roughly 34,000 clones, and its top ten clones hold roughly 4.7%. The receptor's source is a woman aged 40 to 49 in good health and CMV-seropositive. Sequencing used PBMCs. The J gene is TRBJ1-3, the V gene TRBV28; no definite D call. CDR3 loop: CASSLVPPSGNTIYF. As DNA, the CDR3 is TGTGCCAGCAGTTTAGTTCCCCCTTCTGGAAACACCATATATTTT.